The present T cell receptor (beta chain) was sequenced within a study of T cell changes during pregnancy in multiple sclerosis. Libraries were prepared by immunoSEQ multiplex PCR; TCRdb keeps only in-frame clonotypes and omits some of them. The table shows 75,000 to 95,000 clones, with more than 80% occurring only once. CDR1 LGHNA and CDR2 YNFKEQ come from the germline V gene. The CDR3 runs to 22 residues. Trimming took off 2 bases at V and 0 bases at J, with 29 bases between the two ends. This rearrangement joins TRBV4-2 to TRBJ1-3; a weak D match, TRBD1 (6 bases). Sequenced material: peripheral blood, taken in the first trimester of pregnancy. The receptor's source is a female donor in good health, enrolled as a control in a pregnancy study. The CDR3 here is CASSQRHVADRSFSSSGNTIYF. The CDR3, as DNA: TGTGCCAGCAGCCAACGTCATGTCGCGGACAGAAGTTTCTCAAGCTCTGGAAACACCATATATTTT.